The rows below give T cell receptor beta chains drawn from one sample of a study of cytomegalovirus exposure and HLA in healthy donors. Only in-frame clones appear in the TCRdb table, and some are missing; sequencing was by immunoSEQ multiplex PCR. The listing contains roughly 46,000 clones. What was sequenced was PBMCs. These receptors were taken from a woman between 40 and 50 years old in good health and CMV-seronegative. Both conserved end residues are part of each CDR3. A D gene is named only where the DNA matches it firmly.

v_call	d_call	j_call	cdr3_length	cdr3_aa
TRBV5-1	TRBD2	TRBJ2-4	18	CASSLEGLAGLAKNIQYF
TRBV27	TRBD1	TRBJ1-5	19	CASSMVPPGQGGSNQPQHF
TRBV4-2	TRBD2	TRBJ2-1	17	CASSPVLAGGTYNEQFF
TRBV4-3	-	TRBJ2-6	16	CASSHLLYSGANVLTF
TRBV7-8	-	TRBJ2-5	14	CASSLLGLQETQYF
TRBV28	TRBD2	TRBJ2-7	15	CASSLSGIVAYEQYF
TRBV20-1	TRBD1	TRBJ2-1	11	CSARQGHEQFF
TRBV9	-	TRBJ1-1	14	CASSVSIQESEAFF
TRBV29-1	-	TRBJ2-3	14	CSVDTGSTVDTQYF
TRBV4-3	-	TRBJ2-7	14	CASSVRGGAHEQYF
TRBV5-1	-	TRBJ2-1	16	CASSLAHGSSYNEQFF
TRBV2	-	TRBJ1-2	14	CASKNTTGSYGYTF
TRBV19	-	TRBJ2-3	14	CASTPASLLNTQYF
TRBV14	-	TRBJ2-3	13	CASSASPADTQYF
TRBV28	-	TRBJ1-5	15	CASTRTAGGNQPQHF
TRBV6-6	TRBD2	TRBJ2-1	14	CASRGLAGADEQFF
TRBV5-1	-	TRBJ1-1	13	CASRTLSDAEAFF
TRBV28	-	TRBJ1-1	15	CASSQRDTMVPQAFF
TRBV25-1	-	TRBJ1-4	14	CASSEPLTASRVFF
TRBV25-1	-	TRBJ2-2	17	CASSDDSGGANTGELFF
TRBV13	-	TRBJ2-1	22	CASSLSLGGLADPSSSYNEQFF
TRBV2	-	TRBJ2-7	11	CASMREGEQYF
TRBV30	TRBD2	TRBJ2-1	17	CAWSIGLAGGGGNEQFF
TRBV29-1	-	TRBJ2-3	12	CSVEDHTDTQYF
TRBV15	TRBD1	TRBJ2-7	14	CATSRTGSSYEQYF
TRBV14	-	TRBJ2-7	11	CASSQGAKQYF
TRBV18	-	TRBJ2-7	14	CASSPYGRDYEQYF
TRBV30	TRBD2	TRBJ2-1	14	CAWGNERELLEQFF
TRBV19	-	TRBJ2-1	14	CASSLSNHYNEQFF
TRBV11-2	-	TRBJ2-3	12	CASSFEGDTQYF
TRBV4-2	-	TRBJ1-2	15	CASSPRSGGGDGYTF
TRBV6-1	-	TRBJ2-1	15	CASSELRTGYNEQFF
TRBV9	TRBD2	TRBJ2-7	15	CASSVTSGSGYEQYF
TRBV11-3	TRBD1	TRBJ1-2	13	CASSLSQGENYTF
TRBV6-5	-	TRBJ2-1	16	CASSFGSSSSYNEQFF
TRBV20-1	-	TRBJ1-5	11	CSALRVQPQHF
TRBV7-9	TRBD2	TRBJ2-3	15	CASSLGLAGGDTQYF
TRBV20-1	-	TRBJ1-2	9	CRADYGYTF
TRBV7-2	-	TRBJ2-3	13	CASSLARRDTQYF
TRBV5-4	-	TRBJ1-1	14	CASTPQRGRTEAFF
TRBV4-3	TRBD1	TRBJ1-3	15	CASSAEGTAGNTIYF
TRBV29-1	-	TRBJ2-3	15	CSVGRTPQSTDTQYF